This TCR beta chain was obtained from a study of T cell responses to AZD1222 COVID-19 vaccine. Findings and caveats of the study: The study found vaccine-associated CD4 TCRs spanning spike, dominant at 160-218 and 743-854.

The protocol was immunoSEQ multiplex PCR, while the TCRdb copy is restricted to in-frame clones and leaves out a portion. Of around 140,000 clones in the sample, roughly nine tenths were seen once. Regarding this clone: Its antigen is undetermined.

The V gene's germline CDR1 is LGHNA and CDR2 YNFKEQ. Trimming removed 4 bases at V and 4 bases at J, with 10 bases between. CDR3 size: 14 residues. Material: peripheral blood, obtained on day 0 of AZD1222 vaccination. The V and J genes are TRBV4-2 and TRBJ1-4; possible D gene TRBD1, 5 bases. The receptor was derived from an adult in good health. CDR3 loop: CASSPRAGNEKLFF. CDR3 coding DNA: TGTGCCAGCAGCCCCAGGGCAGGTAATGAAAAACTGTTTTTT.